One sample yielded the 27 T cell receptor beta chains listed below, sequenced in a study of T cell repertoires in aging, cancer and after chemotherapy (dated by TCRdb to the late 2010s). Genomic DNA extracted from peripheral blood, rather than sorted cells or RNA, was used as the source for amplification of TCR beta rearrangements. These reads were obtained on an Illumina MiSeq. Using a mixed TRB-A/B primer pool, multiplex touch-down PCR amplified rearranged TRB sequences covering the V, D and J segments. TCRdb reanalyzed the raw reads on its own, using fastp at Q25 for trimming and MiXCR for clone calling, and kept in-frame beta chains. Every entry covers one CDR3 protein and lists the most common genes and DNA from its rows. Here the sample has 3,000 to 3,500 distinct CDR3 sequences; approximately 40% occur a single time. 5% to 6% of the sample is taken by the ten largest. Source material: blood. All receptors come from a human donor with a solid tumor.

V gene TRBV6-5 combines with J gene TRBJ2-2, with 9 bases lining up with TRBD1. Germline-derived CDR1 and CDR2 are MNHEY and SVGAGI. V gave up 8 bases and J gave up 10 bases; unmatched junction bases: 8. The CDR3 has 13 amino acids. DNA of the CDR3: TGTGCCAGCCGGACAGGGGACACCAAGGAGCTGTTTTTT. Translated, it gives CASRTGDTKELFF.

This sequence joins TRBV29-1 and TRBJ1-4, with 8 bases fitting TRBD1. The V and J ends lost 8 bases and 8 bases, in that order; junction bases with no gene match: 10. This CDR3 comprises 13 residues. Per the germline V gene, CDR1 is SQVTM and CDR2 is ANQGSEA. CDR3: CSSRQGTGEKLFF. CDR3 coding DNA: TGCAGCAGTCGACAGGGGACGGGAGAAAAACTGTTTTTT.

The CDR3 sequence is CAWRRTGDNSPLHF. The DNA for the CDR3 is TGTGCCTGGAGGAGGACAGGGGATAATTCACCCCTCCACTTT. The chain couples TRBV30 to TRBJ1-6; TRBD1 matches 9 bases. Germline CDR1 and CDR2: GTSNPN and SVGIG (reference sequence). The CDR3 contains 14 residues. Trimming cost V 3 bases and J 5 bases; bases outside gene matches: 2.

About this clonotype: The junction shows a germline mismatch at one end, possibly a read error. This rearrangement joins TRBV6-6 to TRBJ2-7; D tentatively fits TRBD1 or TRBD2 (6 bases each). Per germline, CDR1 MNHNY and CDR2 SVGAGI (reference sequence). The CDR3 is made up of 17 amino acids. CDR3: CAISESRGQGISYEQYF. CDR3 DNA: TGTGCCATCAGTGAGTCACGGGGGCAGGGAATTTCCTACGAGCAGTACTTC.

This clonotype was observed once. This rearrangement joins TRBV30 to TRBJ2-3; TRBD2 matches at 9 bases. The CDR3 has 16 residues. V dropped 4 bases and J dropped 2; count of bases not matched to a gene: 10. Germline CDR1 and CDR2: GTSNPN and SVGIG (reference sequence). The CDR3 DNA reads TGTGCCTGGATAGGGGGACTAGCAGCTCTCACAGATACGCAGTATTTT. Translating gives CAWIGGLAALTDTQYF.

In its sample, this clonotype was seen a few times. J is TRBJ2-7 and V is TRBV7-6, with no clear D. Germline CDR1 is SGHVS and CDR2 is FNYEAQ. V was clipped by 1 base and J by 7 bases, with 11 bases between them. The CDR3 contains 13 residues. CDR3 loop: CASSLGRSGEQYF. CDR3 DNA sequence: TGTGCCAGCAGCTTAGGGCGGTCTGGGGAGCAGTACTTC.

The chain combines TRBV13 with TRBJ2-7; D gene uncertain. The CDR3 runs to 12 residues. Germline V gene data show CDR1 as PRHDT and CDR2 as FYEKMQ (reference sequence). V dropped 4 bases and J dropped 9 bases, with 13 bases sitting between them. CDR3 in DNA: TGTGCCAGCAGCTCCAAATTCCCGGGGCAGTACTTC. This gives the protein CASSSKFPGQYF.

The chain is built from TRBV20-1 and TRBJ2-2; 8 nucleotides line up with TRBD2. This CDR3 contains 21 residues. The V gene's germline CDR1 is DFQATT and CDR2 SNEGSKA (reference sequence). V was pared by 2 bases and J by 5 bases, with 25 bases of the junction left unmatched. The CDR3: CSARPRDPRKSGSPRTGELFF. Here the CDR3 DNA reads TGCAGTGCTAGACCTCGGGACCCCCGTAAAAGCGGGAGCCCCAGGACCGGGGAGCTGTTTTTT.

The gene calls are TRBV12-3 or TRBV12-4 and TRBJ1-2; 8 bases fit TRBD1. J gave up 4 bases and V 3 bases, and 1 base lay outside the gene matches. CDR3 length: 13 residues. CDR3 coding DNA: TGTGCCAGCAGTTTGCAGGGGGCCTATGGCTACACCTTC. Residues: CASSLQGAYGYTF.

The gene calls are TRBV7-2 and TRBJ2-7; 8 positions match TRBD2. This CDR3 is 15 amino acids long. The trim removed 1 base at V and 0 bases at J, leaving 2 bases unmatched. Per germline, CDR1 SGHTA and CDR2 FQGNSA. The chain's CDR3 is CASSLGGGISYEQYF. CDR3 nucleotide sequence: TGTGCCAGCAGCTTAGGCGGGGGGATCTCCTACGAGCAGTACTTC.

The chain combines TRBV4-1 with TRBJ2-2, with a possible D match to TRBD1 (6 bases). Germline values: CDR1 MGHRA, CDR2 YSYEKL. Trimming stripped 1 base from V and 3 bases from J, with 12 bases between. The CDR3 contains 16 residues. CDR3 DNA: TGCGCCAGCAGCCAAGGCCCCAGGGGCGACACCGGGGAGCTGTTTTTT. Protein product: CASSQGPRGDTGELFF.

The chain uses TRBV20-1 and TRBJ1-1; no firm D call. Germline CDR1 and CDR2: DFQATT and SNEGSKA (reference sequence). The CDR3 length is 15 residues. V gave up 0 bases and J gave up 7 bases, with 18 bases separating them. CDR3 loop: CSARDRGIGYLEAFF. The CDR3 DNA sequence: TGCAGTGCTAGAGATCGTGGAATAGGGTACCTTGAAGCTTTCTTT.

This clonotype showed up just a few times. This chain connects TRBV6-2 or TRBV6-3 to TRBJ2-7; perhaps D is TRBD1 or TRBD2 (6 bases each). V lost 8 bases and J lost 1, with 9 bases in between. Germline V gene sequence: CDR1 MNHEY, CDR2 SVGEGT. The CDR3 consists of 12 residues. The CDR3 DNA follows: TGTGCCAGCGAGGGGGGTTCCTACGAGCAGTACTTC. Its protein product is CASEGGSYEQYF.

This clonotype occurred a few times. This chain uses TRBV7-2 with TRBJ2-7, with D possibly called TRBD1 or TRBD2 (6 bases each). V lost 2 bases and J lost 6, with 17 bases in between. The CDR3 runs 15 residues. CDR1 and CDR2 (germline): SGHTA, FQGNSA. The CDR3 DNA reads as TGTGCCAGCAGCTTAAGGGGGGTCGCCGGCTCCGAGCAGTACTTC. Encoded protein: CASSLRGVAGSEQYF.

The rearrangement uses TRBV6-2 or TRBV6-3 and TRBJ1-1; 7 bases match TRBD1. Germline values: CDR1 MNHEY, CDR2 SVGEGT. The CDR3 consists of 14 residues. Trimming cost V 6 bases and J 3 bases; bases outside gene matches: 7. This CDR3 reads CASSHGDRHTEAFF. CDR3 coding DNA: TGTGCCAGCAGCCACGGGGACAGACACACTGAAGCTTTCTTT.

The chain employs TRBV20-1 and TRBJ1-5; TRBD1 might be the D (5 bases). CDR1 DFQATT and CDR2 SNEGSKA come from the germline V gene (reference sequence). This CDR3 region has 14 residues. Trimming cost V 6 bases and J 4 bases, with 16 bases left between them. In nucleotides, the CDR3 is TGCAGTGCCGGTGGAGGGGAACTTAATCAGCCCCAGCATTTT. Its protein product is CSAGGGELNQPQHF.

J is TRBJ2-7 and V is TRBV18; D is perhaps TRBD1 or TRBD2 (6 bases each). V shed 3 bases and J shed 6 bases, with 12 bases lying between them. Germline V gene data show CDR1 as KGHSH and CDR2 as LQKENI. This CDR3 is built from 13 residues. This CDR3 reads CASSPVGGREQYF. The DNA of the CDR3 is TGTGCCAGCTCACCTGTGGGGGGCCGCGAGCAGTACTTC.

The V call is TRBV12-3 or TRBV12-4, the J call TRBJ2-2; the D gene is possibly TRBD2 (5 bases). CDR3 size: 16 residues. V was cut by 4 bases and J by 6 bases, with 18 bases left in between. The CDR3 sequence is CASSSTRTGAAGELFF. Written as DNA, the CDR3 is TGTGCCAGCAGTTCCACCCGGACTGGTGCGGCCGGGGAGCTGTTTTTT.

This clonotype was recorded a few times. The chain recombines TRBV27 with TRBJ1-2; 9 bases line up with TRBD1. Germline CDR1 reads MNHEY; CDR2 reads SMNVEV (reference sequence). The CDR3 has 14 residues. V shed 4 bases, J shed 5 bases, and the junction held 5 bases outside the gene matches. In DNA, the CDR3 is TGTGCCAGCAGTTCCACAGGGGGCCGGTATGGCTACACCTTC. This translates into CASSSTGGRYGYTF.

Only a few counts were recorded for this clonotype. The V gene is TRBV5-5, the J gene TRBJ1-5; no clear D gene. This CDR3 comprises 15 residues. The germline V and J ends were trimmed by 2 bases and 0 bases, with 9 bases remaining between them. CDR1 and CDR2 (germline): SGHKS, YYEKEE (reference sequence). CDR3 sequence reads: CASSLGSLSNQPQHF. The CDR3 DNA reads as TGTGCCAGCAGCTTAGGGAGTCTTAGCAATCAGCCCCAGCATTTT.

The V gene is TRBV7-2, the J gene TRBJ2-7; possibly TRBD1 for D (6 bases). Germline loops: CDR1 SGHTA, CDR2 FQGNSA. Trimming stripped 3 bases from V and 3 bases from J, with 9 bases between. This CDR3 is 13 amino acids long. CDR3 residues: CASSFDRRYEQYF. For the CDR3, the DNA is TGTGCCAGCAGCTTTGACAGGCGCTACGAGCAGTACTTC.

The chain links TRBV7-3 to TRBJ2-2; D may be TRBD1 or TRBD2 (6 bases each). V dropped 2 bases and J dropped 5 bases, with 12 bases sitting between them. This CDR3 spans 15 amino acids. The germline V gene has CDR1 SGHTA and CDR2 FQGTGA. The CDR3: CASSLQGGGTGELFF. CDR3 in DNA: TGTGCCAGCAGCTTACAAGGAGGGGGGACCGGGGAGCTGTTTTTT.

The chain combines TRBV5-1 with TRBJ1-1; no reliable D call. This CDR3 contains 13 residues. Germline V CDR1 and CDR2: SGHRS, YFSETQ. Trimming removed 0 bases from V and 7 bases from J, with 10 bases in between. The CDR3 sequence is CASSLARELEAFF. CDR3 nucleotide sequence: TGCGCCAGCAGCTTGGCCCGGGAGCTTGAAGCTTTCTTT. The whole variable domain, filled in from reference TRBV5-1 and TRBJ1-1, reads KAGVTQTPRYLIKTRGQQVTLSCSPISGHRSVSWYQQTPGQGLQFLFEYFSETQRNKGNFPGRFSGRQFSNSRSEMNVSTLELGDSALYLCASSLARELEAFFGQGTRLTVV.

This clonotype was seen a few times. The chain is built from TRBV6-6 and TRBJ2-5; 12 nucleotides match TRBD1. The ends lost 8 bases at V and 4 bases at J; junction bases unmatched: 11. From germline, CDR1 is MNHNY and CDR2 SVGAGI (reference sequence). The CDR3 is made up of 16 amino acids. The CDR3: CASGDRGRTLRETQYF. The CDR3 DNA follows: TGTGCCAGCGGGGACAGGGGGCGTACGCTCAGAGAGACCCAGTACTTC.

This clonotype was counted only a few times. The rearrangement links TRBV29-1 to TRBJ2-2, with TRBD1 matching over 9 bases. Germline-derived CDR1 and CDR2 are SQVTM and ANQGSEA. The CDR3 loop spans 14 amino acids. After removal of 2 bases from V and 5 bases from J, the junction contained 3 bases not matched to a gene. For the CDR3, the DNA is TGCAGCGTTGAAACAGGGGGCAAAACCGGGGAGCTGTTTTTT. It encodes CSVETGGKTGELFF.

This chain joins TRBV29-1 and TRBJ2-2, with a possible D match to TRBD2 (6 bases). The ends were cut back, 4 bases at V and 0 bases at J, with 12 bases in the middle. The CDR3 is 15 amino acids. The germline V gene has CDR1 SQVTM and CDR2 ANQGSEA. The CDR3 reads CSVVPGDPNTGELFF. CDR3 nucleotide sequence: TGCAGCGTTGTACCGGGGGATCCGAACACCGGGGAGCTGTTTTTT.

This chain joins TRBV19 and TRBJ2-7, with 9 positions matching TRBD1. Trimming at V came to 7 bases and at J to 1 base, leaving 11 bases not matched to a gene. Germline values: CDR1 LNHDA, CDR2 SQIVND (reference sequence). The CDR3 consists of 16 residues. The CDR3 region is CASKGAPGQGSYEQYF. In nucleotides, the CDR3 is TGTGCCAGTAAAGGGGCTCCGGGACAGGGATCCTACGAGCAGTACTTC.